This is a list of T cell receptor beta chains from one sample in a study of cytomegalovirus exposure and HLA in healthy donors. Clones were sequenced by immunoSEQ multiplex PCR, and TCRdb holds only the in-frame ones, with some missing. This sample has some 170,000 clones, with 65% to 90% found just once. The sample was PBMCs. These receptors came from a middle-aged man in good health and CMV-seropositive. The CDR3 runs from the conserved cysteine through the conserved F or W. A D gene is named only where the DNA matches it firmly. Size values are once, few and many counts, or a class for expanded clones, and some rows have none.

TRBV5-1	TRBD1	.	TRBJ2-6	CASSYGLQGAGANVLTF	TGCGCCAGCAGCTATGGTTTACAGGGGGCTGGGGCCAACGTCCTGACTTTC
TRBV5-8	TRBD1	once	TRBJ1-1	CASSLGGDSSMNTEAFF	TGTGCCAGCAGCTTGGGGGGGGACAGTTCCATGAACACTGAAGCTTTCTTT
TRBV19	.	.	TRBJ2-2	CASSIIDNTGELFF	TGTGCCAGTAGTATAATAGATAACACCGGGGAGCTGTTTTTT
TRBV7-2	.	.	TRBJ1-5	CASSSSTLGGQPQHF	TGTGCCAGCAGCTCCTCGACTCTAGGGGGTCAGCCCCAGCATTTT
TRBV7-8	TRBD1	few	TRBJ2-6	CASSLTLGQGPPSGANVLTF	TGTGCCAGCAGCTTAACCCTAGGACAGGGGCCCCCCTCTGGGGCCAACGTCCTGACTTTC
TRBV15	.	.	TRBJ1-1	CATSGRVSLNTEAFF	TGTGCCACCAGCGGCAGGGTTTCCTTGAACACTGAAGCTTTCTTT
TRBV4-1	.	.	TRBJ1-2	CASSQDPGTLLGYTF	TGCGCCAGCAGCCAAGACCCTGGGACACTTCTCGGCTACACCTTC
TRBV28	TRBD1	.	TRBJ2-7	CASSLTGGLNYEQYF	TGTGCCAGCAGTTTGACAGGGGGTTTGAACTACGAGCAGTACTTC
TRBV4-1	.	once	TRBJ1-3	CASSHLTGKNTIYF	TGCGCCAGCAGCCACCTGACAGGAAAAAACACCATATATTTT
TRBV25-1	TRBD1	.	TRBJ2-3	CASTSSRDRVPDTQYF	TGTGCCAGCACCTCCTCCCGGGACAGGGTGCCAGATACGCAGTATTTT
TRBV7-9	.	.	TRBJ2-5	CALSGTQETQYF	TGTGCCCTGTCCGGGACACAAGAGACCCAGTACTTC
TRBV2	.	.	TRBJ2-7	CASKPRTTYYEQYF	TGTGCCAGCAAACCTCGTACTACCTACTACGAGCAGTACTTC
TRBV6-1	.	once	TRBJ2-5	CASSATGLEILYQETQYF	TGTGCCAGTAGTGCGACAGGCCTTGAAATATTGTACCAAGAGACCCAGTACTTC
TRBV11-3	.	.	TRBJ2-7	CASSLTGLSEQYF	TGTGCCAGCAGCTTAACCGGGTTGAGTGAGCAGTACTTC
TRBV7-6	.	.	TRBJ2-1	CASSLAYGSSYNEQFF	TGTGCCAGCAGCTTAGCGTACGGGAGCTCCTACAATGAGCAGTTCTTC
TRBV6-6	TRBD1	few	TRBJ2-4	CASSVGQGNIQYF	TGTGCCAGCAGTGTAGGACAGGGAAACATTCAGTACTTC
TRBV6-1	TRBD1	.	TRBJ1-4	CASRVAGGIEKLFF	TGTGCCAGCAGAGTAGCAGGGGGGATTGAAAAACTGTTTTTT
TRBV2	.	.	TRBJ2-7	CASASGTASYEQYF	TGTGCCAGCGCCTCCGGGACTGCCTCCTACGAGCAGTACTTC
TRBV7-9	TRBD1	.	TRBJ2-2	CASSPRGQGLGATGELFF	TGTGCCAGCAGCCCCCGGGGACAGGGTCTGGGAGCTACCGGGGAGCTGTTTTTT
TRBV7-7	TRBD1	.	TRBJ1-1	CASSPGTGTEAFF	TGTGCTAGCAGCCCAGGGACAGGCACTGAAGCTTTCTTT
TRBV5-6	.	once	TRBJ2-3	CASRGDFIDSTDTQYF	TGTGCCAGCAGAGGGGACTTTATTGATAGCACAGATACGCAGTATTTT
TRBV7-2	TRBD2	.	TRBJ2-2	CATSEQRGNTGELFF	TGTGCCACCTCAGAGCAGCGGGGCAACACCGGGGAGCTGTTTTTT
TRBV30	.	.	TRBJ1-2	CAWSWAGDGYTF	TGTGCCTGGAGTTGGGCAGGGGATGGCTACACCTTC
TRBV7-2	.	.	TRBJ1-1	CASSLAEGNTEAFF	TGTGCCAGCAGCTTAGCTGAGGGGAACACTGAAGCTTTCTTT
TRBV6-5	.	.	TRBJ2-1	CASSPDTYNEQFF	TGTGCCAGCAGTCCGGACACCTACAATGAGCAGTTCTTC
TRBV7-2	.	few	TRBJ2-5	CASSLDGSSETQYF	TGTGCCAGCAGCTTGGACGGGAGCTCAGAGACCCAGTACTTC
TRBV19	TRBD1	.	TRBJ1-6	CASREQGASYNSPLHF	TGTGCCAGTAGGGAACAGGGGGCTTCCTATAATTCACCCCTCCACTTT
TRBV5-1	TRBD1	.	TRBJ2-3	CASSYKQGAIFGTDTQYF	TGCGCCAGCAGCTATAAACAGGGGGCGATATTTGGCACAGATACGCAGTATTTT
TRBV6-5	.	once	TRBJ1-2	CASSYGQLINYGYTF	TGTGCCAGCAGTTACGGACAGCTAATTAACTATGGCTACACCTTC
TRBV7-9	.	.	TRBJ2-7	CASSSTAAYTYEQYF	TGTGCCAGCAGCTCAACAGCGGCCTATACCTACGAGCAGTACTTC
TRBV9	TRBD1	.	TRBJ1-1	CASSAGTGADTEAFF	TGTGCCAGCAGCGCCGGGACAGGTGCAGACACTGAAGCTTTCTTT
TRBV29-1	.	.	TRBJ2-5	CSVGPWGSQETQYF	TGCAGCGTTGGCCCCTGGGGCAGCCAAGAGACCCAGTACTTC
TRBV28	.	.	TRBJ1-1	CASSQPGEGHAEAFF	TGTGCCAGCAGTCAGCCCGGGGAGGGGCACGCTGAAGCTTTCTTT
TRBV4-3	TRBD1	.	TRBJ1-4	CASSQERGQGDEKLFF	TGCGCCAGCAGCCAAGAAAGGGGACAGGGAGATGAAAAACTGTTTTTT
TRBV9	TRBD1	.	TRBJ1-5	CASSTTGVYSNQPQHF	TGTGCCAGCAGCACTACAGGGGTTTATAGCAATCAGCCCCAGCATTTT
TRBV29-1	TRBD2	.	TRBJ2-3	CSVAWRGGTDTQYF	TGCAGCGTTGCGTGGCGGGGGGGCACAGATACGCAGTATTTT
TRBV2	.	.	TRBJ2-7	CASSWEVGASYEQYF	TGTGCCAGCAGTTGGGAAGTAGGGGCCTCCTACGAGCAGTACTTC
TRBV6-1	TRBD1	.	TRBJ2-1	CANGDRDHEQFF	TGTGCCAACGGGGACAGGGATCATGAGCAGTTCTTC
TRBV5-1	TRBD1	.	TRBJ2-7	CASSLAGQGTYEQYF	TGCGCCAGCAGCCTGGCCGGACAGGGAACCTACGAGCAGTACTTC
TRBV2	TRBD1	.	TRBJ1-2	CASSATGTGYGYTF	TGTGCCAGCAGTGCGACAGGGACAGGCTATGGCTACACCTTC
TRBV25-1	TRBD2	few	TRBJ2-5	CASSDQRGHQETQYF	TGTGCCAGCAGTGACCAGCGGGGACACCAAGAGACCCAGTACTTC
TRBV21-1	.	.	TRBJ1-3	CASSKVGQGNFSGNTIYF	.